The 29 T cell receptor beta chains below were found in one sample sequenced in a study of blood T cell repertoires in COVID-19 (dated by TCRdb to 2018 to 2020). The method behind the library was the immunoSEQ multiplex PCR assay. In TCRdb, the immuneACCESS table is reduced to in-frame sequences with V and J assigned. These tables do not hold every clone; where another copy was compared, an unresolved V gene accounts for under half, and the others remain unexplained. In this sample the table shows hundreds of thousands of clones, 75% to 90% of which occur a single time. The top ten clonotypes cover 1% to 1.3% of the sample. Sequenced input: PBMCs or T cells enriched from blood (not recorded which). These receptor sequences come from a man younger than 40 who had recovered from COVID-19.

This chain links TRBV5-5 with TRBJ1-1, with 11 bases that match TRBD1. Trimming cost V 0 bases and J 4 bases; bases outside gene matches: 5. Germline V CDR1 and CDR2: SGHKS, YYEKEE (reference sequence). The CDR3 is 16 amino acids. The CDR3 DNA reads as TGTGCCAGCAGCTTGGGACCGGGACAGGGGGGCACTGAAGCTTTCTTT. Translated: CASSLGPGQGGTEAFF.

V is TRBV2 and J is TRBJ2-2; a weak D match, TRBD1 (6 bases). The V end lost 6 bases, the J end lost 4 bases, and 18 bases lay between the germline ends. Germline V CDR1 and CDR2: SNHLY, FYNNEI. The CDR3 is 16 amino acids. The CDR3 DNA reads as TGTGCCAGCAGCTCACAGGGTCCTAGTGCCACCGGGGAGCTGTTTTTT. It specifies CASSSQGPSATGELFF. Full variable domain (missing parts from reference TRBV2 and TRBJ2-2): EPEVTQTPSHQVTQMGQEVILRCVPISNHLYFYWYRQILGQKVEFLVSFYNNEISEKSEIFDDQFSVERPDGSNFTLKIRSTKLEDSAMYFCASSSQGPSATGELFFGEGSRLTVL.

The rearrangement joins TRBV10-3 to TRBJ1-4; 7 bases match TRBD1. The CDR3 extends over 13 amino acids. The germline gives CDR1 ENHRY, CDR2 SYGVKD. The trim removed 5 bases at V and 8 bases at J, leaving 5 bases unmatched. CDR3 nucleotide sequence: TGTGCCATCAGTCCTGGACAGGAGGAAAAACTGTTTTTT. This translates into CAISPGQEEKLFF.

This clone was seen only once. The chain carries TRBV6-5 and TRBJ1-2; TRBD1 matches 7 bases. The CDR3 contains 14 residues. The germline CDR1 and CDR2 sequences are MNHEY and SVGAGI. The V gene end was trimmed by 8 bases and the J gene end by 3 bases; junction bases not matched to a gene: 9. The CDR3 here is CASYPRGAYYGYTF. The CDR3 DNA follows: TGTGCCAGCTACCCCAGGGGGGCCTACTATGGCTACACCTTC.

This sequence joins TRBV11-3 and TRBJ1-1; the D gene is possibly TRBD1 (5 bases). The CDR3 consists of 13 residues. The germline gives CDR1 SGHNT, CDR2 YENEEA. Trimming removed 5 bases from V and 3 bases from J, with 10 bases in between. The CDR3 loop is CASSMQGDTEAFF. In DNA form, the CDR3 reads TGTGCCAGCAGCATGCAGGGTGACACTGAAGCTTTCTTT. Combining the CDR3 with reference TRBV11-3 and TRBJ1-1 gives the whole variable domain EAGVVQSPRYKIIEKKQPVAFWCNPISGHNTLYWYLQNLGQGPELLIRYENEEAVDDSQLPKDRFSAERLKGVDSTLKIQPAELGDSAVYLCASSMQGDTEAFFGQGTRLTVV.

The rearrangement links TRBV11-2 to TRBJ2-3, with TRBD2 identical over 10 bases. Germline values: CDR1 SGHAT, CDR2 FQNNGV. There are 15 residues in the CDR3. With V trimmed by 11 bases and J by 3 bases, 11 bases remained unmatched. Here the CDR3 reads CASQTALAGTDTQYF. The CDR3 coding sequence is TGTGCCTCACAAACCGCACTAGCGGGAACAGATACGCAGTATTTT.

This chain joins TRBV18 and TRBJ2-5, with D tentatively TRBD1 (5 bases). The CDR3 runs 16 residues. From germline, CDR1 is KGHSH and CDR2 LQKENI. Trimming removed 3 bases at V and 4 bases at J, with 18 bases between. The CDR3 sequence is CASSPPFIKGSETQYF. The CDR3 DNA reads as TGTGCCAGCTCACCGCCCTTCATAAAGGGGTCAGAGACCCAGTACTTC.

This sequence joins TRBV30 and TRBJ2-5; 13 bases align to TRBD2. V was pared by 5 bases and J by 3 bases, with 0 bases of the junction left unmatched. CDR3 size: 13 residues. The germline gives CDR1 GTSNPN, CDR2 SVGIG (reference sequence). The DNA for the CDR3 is TGTGCCTGGGGACTAGCGGGAGAAGAGACCCAGTACTTC. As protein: CAWGLAGEETQYF.

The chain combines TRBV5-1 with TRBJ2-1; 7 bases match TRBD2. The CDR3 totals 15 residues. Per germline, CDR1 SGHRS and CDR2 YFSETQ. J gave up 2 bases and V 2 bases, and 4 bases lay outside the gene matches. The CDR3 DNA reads TGCGCCAGCAGCTTAGCACTAGCGACCTACAATGAGCAGTTCTTC. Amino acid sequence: CASSLALATYNEQFF.

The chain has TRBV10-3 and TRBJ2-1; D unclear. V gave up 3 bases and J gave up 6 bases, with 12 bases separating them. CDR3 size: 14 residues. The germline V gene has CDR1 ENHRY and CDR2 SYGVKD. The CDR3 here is CAISDIVVTNEQFF. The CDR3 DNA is TGTGCCATCAGTGATATAGTTGTAACCAATGAGCAGTTCTTC.

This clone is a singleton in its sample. The CDR3 sequence is CASSSHNRETQYF. CDR3 nucleotide sequence: TGTGCCAGCAGTTCGCATAATAGAGAGACCCAGTACTTC. This chain joins TRBV27 and TRBJ2-5; no firm D call. Germline lookup yields CDR1 MNHEY and CDR2 SMNVEV (reference sequence). This CDR3 contains 13 residues. The germline V and J ends were trimmed by 4 bases and 4 bases, with 10 bases remaining between them.

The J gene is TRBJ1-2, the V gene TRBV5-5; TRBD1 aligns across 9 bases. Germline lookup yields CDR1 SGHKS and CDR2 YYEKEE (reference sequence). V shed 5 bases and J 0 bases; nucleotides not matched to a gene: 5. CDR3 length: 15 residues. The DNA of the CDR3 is TGTGCCAGCAGGCTGACAGGGGGGTCTAACTATGGCTACACCTTC. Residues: CASRLTGGSNYGYTF.

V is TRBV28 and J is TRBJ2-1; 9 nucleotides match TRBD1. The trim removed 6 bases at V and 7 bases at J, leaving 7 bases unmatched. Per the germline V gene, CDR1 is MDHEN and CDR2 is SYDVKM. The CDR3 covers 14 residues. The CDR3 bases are TGTGCCAGCAGCCAGACAGGGGGTAGGAATGAGCAGTTCTTC. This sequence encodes CASSQTGGRNEQFF.

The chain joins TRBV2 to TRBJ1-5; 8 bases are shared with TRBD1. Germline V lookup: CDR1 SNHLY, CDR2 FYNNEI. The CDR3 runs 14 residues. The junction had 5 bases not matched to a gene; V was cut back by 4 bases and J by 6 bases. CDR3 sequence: CASSGQGLAQPQHF. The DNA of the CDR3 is TGTGCCAGCAGTGGACAGGGGTTAGCTCAGCCCCAGCATTTT.

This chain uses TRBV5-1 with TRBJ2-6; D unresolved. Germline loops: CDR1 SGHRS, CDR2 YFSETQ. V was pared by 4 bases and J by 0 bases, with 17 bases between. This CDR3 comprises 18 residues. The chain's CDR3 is CASSQQTMSGSGANVLTF. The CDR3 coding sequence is TGCGCCAGCAGCCAGCAAACCATGTCGGGCTCTGGGGCCAACGTCCTGACTTTC.

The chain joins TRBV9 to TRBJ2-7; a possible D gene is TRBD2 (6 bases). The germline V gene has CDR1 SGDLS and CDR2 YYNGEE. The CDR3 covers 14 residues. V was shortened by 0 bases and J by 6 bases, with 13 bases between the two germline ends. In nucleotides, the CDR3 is TGTGCCAGCAGCGTAGGGGAGTTGGGGGGCGAGCAGTACTTC. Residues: CASSVGELGGEQYF.

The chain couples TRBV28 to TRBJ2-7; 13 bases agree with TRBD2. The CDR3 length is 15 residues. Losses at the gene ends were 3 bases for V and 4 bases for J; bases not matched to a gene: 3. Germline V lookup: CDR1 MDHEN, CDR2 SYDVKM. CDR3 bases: TGTGCCAGCAGTTTCTGGACTAGCGGGAGTTACGAGCAGTACTTC. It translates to CASSFWTSGSYEQYF.

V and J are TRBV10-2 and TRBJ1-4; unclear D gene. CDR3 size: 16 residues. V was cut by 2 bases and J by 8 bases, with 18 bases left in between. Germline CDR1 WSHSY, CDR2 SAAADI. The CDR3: CASSERADVGREKLFF. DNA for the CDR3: TGCGCCAGCAGTGAGCGGGCGGATGTTGGGAGGGAAAAACTGTTTTTT.

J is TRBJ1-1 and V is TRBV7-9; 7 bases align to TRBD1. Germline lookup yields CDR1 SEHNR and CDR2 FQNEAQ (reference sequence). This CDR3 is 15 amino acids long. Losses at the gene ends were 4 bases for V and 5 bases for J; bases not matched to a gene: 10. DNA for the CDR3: TGTGCCAGCAGCTCCCGGACAGGCCGGGGAACTGAAGCTTTCTTT. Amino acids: CASSSRTGRGTEAFF.

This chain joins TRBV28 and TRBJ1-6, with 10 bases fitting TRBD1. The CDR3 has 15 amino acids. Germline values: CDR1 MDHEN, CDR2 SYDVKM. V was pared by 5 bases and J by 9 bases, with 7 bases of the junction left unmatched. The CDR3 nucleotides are TGTGCCAGCAGTCCTTACGACAGGGGGCCTTCACCCCTCCACTTT. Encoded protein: CASSPYDRGPSPLHF.

CDR3 residues: CASSLPRVFTGELFF. Here the CDR3 DNA reads TGTGCCAGCAGTCTCCCCAGGGTTTTCACCGGGGAGCTGTTTTTT. The J gene is TRBJ2-2, the V gene TRBV28; a possible D gene is TRBD1 (5 bases). Between the trimmed V and J ends, which lost 5 bases and 4 bases, there was a span of 14 bases. This CDR3 region has 15 residues. Looked up from germline, CDR1 is MDHEN and CDR2 is SYDVKM.

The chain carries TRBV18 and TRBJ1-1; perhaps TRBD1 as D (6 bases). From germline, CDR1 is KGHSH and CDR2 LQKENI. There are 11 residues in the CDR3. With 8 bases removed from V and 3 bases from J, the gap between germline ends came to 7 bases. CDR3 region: CASQGYTEAFF. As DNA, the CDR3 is TGTGCCAGCCAGGGGTACACTGAAGCTTTCTTT.

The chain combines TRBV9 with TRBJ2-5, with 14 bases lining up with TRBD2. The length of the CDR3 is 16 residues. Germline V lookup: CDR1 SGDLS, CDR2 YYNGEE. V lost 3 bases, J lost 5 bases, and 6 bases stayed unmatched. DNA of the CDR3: TGTGCCAGCAGCGCAGGGACTAGCGGGGGTTATGAGACCCAGTACTTC. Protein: CASSAGTSGGYETQYF.

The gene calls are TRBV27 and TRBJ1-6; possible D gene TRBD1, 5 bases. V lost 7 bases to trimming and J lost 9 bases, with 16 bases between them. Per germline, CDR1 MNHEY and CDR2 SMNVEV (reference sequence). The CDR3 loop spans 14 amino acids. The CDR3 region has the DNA TGTGCCAGCACCCCGGCAGGCGGGGGTTCACCCCTCCACTTT. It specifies CASTPAGGGSPLHF.

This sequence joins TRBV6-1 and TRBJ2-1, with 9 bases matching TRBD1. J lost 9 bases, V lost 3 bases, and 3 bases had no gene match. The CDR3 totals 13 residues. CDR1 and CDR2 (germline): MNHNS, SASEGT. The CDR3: CASSETGGSEQFF. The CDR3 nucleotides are TGTGCCAGCAGTGAGACAGGGGGTAGTGAGCAGTTCTTC.

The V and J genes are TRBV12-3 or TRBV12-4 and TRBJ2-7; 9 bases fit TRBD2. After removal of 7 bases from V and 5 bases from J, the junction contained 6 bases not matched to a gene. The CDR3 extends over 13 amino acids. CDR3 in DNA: TGTGCCAGCATGCGGGAGGGCCTCAACGAGCAGTACTTC. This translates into CASMREGLNEQYF.

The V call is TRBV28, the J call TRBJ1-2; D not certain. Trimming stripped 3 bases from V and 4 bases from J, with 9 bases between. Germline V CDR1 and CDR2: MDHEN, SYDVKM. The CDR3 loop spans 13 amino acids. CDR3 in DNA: TGTGCCAGCAGTTTTGGCAGTACCTATGGCTACACCTTC. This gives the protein CASSFGSTYGYTF.

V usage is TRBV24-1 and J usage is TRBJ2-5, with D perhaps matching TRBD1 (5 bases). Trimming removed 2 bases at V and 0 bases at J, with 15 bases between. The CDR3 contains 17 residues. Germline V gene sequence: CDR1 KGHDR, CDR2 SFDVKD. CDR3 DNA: TGTGCCACCAGTGATTACGTAGGGGCCTTGTACCAAGAGACCCAGTACTTC. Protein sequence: CATSDYVGALYQETQYF.

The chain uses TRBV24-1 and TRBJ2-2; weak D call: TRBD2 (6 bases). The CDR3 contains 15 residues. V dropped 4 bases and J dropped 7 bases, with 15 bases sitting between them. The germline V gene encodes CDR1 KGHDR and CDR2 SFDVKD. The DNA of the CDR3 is TGTGCCACCAGTGACTCCGGGACTCCAGGCGGGGAGCTGTTTTTT. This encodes CATSDSGTPGGELFF.